This entry concerns a single T cell receptor beta chain. Per the original methods: Estimation of nucleated cell counts relied on the amplification of reference gene primers. Sequencing used immunoSEQ multiplex PCR; TCRdb keeps in-frame clones, though not all of them. That table is the source of V, J and clone size, and D and trimming were worked out from the DNA. Of just over 80,000 clones listed, more than 75% are singletons. The data are from a study of blood T cell repertoires in COVID-19. Study in general: Researchers got acute and convalescent COVID-19 samples from the United States, Italy and Spain. In each case, the material was cDNA or gDNA derived from T cells, B-cell-depleted T cells, or PBMCs.

CDR3 length equals 16 residues. Germline-derived CDR1 and CDR2 are LGHNT and FRNRAP. The ends lost 7 bases at V and 0 bases at J; junction bases unmatched: 6. This receptor was identified in a woman of 80 years or more with active or convalescent COVID-19. The source material was peripheral blood. The chain joins TRBV12-5 to TRBJ2-3; 11 nucleotides agree with TRBD2. The CDR3 is CASVLAGGPSTDTQYF. The CDR3, as DNA: TGTGCTAGTGTCCTAGCGGGGGGACCCAGCACAGATACGCAGTATTTT.